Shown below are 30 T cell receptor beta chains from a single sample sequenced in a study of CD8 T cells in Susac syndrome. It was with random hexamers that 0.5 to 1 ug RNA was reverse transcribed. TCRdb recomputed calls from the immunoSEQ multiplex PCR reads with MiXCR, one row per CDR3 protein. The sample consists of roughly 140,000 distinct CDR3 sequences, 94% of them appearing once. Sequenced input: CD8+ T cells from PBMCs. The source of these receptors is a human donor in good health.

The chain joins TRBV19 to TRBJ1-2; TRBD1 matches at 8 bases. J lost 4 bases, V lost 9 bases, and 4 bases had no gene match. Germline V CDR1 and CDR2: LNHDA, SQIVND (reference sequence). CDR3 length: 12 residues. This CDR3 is CARPGTGYGYTF. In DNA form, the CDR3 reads TGTGCCAGACCCGGGACAGGCTATGGCTACACCTTC.

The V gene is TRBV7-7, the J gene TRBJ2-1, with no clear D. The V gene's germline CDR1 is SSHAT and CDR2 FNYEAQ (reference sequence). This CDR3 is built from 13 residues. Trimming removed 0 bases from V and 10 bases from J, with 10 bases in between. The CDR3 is CASSLALGDEQFF. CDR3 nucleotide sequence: TGTGCCAGCAGCTTAGCGCTTGGCGACGAGCAGTTCTTC.

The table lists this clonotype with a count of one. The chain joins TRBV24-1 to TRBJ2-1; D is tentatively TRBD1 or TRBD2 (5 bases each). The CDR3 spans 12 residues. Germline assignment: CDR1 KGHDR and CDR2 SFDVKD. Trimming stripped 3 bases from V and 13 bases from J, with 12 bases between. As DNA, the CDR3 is TGTGCCACCAGTGATACCGGGACCGCTCAGTTCTTC. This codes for CATSDTGTAQFF.

In DNA, the CDR3 is TGCAGTGCTAGGGGTTTGGGGGCTAGCGGGAGCCCCTACGAGCAGTACTTC. Translated: CSARGLGASGSPYEQYF. The rearrangement links TRBV20-1 to TRBJ2-7, with 10 nucleotides matching TRBD2. CDR3 length: 17 amino acids. V lost 3 bases to trimming and J lost 2 bases; unmatched junction nucleotides: 13. The germline gives CDR1 DFQATT, CDR2 SNEGSKA (reference sequence).

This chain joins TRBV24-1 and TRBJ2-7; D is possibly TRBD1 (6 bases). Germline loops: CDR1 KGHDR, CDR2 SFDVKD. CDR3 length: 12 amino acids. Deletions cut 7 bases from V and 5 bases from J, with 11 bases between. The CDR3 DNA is TGTGCCACCAGCCAGGGGTTACACGAGCAGTACTTC. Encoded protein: CATSQGLHEQYF.

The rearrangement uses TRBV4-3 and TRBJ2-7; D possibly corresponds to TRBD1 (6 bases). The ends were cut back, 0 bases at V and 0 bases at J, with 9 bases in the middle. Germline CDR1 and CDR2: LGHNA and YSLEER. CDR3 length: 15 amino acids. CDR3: CASSQDSGVSYEQYF. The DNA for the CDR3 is TGCGCCAGCAGCCAAGATTCAGGGGTCTCCTACGAGCAGTACTTC.

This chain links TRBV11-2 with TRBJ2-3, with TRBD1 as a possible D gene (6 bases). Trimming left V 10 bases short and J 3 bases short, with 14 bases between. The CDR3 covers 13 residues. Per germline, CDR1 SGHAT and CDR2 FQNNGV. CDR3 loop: CATSRGGTDTQYF. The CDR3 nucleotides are TGTGCCACTAGCAGGGGTGGGACAGATACGCAGTATTTT.

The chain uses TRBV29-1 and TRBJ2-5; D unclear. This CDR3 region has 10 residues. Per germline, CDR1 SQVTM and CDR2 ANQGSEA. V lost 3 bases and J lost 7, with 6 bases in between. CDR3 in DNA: TGCAGCGTTGATATTGGGACCCAGTACTTC. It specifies CSVDIGTQYF.

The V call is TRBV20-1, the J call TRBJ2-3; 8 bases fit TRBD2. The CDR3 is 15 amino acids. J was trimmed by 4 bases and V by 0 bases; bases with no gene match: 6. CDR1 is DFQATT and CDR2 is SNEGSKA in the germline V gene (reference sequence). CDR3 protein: CSARDIREGADTQYF. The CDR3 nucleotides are TGCAGTGCTAGAGATATCCGGGAGGGCGCAGATACGCAGTATTTT.

The CDR3 region has the DNA TGTGCCACCAGTGATTTAATAGCGGGAGCTGGCGATACGCAGTATTTT. Translating gives CATSDLIAGAGDTQYF. The chain carries TRBV24-1 and TRBJ2-3; 9 nucleotides match TRBD2. The CDR3 loop spans 16 amino acids. After removal of 1 base from V and 6 bases from J, the junction contained 7 bases not matched to a gene. Germline loops: CDR1 KGHDR, CDR2 SFDVKD.

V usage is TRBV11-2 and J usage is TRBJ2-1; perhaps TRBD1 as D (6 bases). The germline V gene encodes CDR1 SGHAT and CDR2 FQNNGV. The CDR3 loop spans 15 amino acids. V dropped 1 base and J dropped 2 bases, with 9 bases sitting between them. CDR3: CASSLARGAYNEQFF. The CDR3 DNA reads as TGTGCCAGCAGCTTAGCCAGGGGAGCCTACAATGAGCAGTTCTTC.

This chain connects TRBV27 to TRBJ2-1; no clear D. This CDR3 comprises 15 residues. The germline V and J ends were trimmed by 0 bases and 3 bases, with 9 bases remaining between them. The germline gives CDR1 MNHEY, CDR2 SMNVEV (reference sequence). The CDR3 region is CASSLSIVVYNEQFF. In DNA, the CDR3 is TGTGCCAGCAGTTTATCTATAGTGGTCTACAATGAGCAGTTCTTC.

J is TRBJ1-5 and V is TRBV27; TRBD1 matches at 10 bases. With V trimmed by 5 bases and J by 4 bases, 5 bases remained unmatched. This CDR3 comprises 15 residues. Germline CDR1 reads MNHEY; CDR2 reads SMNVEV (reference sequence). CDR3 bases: TGTGCCAGCAGTCAGGCGGGACAGGGGAATCAGCCCCAGCATTTT. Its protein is CASSQAGQGNQPQHF.

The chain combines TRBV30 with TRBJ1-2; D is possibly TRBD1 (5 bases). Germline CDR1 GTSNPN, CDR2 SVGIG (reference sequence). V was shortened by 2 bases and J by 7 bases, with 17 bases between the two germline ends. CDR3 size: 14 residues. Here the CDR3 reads CAWSMTGGFGGYTF. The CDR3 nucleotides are TGTGCCTGGAGTATGACGGGGGGTTTCGGTGGCTACACCTTC.

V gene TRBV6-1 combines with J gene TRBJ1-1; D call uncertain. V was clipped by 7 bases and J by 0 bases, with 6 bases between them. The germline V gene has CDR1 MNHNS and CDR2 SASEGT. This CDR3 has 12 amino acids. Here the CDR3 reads CASKSMNTEAFF. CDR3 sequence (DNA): TGTGCCAGCAAATCCATGAACACTGAAGCTTTCTTT.

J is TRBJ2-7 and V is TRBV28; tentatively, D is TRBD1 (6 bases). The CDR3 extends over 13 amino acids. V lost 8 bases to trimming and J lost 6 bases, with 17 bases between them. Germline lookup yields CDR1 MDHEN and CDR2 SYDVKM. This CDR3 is CASRLAGEIEQYF. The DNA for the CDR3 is TGTGCCAGCCGCTTGGCAGGGGAGATCGAGCAGTACTTC.

The CDR3 here is CASSPAGGPLETQYF. CDR3 DNA sequence: TGTGCCAGCAGCCCCGCTGGAGGGCCGTTGGAGACCCAGTACTTC. V gene TRBV3-1 combines with J gene TRBJ2-5, with a weak D call TRBD2 (6 bases). The CDR3 totals 15 residues. Trimming left V 4 bases short and J 5 bases short, with 17 bases between. Germline CDR1 reads LGHDT; CDR2 reads YNNKEL (reference sequence).

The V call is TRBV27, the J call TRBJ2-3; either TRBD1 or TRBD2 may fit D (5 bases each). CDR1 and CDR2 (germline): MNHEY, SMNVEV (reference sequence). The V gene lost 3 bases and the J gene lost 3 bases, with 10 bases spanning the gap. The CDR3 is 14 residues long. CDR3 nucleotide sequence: TGTGCCAGCAGTTTTTGGGGGAAGACAGATACGCAGTATTTT. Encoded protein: CASSFWGKTDTQYF.

CDR3 amino acids: CASSAGTSGNEQFF. The CDR3 DNA is TGTGCCAGCAGTGCCGGGACTAGCGGAAATGAGCAGTTCTTC. The rearrangement uses TRBV27 and TRBJ2-1; 11 positions agree with TRBD2. This CDR3 has 14 residues. V gave up 5 bases and J gave up 7 bases; unmatched junction bases: 4. Germline V gene data show CDR1 as MNHEY and CDR2 as SMNVEV (reference sequence).

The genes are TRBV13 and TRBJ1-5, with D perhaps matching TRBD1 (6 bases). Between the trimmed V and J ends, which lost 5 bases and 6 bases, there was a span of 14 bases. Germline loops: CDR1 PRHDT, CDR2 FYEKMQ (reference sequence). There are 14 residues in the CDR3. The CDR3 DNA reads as TGTGCCAGCAGCGCGGGGGGGGCATCTCAGCCCCAGCATTTT. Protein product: CASSAGGASQPQHF.

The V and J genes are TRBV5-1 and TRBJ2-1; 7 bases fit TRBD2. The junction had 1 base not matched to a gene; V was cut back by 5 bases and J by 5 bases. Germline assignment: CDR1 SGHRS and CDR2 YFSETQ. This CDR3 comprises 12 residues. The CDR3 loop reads CASRGLNNEQFF. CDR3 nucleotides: TGCGCCAGCAGGGGACTAAACAATGAGCAGTTCTTC.

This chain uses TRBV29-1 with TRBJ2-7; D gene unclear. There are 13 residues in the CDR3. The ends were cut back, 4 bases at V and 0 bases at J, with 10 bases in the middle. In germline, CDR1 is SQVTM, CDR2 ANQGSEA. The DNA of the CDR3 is TGCAGCGTTGTAAGCGACTCCTCCTACGAGCAGTACTTC. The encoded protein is CSVVSDSSYEQYF.

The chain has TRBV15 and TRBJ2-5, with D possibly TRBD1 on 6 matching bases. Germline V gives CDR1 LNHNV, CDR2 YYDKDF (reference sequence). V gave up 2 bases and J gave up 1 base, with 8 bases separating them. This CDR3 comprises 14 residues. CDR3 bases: TGTGCCACCAGCAGATACAGGGCCCAAGAGACCCAGTACTTC. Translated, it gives CATSRYRAQETQYF.

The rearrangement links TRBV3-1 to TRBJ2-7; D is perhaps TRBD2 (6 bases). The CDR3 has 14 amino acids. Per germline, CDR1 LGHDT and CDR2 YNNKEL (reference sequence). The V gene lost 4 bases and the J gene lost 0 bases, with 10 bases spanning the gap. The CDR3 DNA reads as TGTGCCAGCAGCCCTTGGGAGGACTCCTACGAGCAGTACTTC. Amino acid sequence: CASSPWEDSYEQYF.

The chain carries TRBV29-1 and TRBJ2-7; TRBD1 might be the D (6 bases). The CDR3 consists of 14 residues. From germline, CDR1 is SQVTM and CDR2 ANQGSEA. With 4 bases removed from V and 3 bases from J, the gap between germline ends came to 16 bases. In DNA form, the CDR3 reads TGCAGCGTTGCTGGACAGAAACGCAGCTACGAGCAGTACTTC. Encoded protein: CSVAGQKRSYEQYF.

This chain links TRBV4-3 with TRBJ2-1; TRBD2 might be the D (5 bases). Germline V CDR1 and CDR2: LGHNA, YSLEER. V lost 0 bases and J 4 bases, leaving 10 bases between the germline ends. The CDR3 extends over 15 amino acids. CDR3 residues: CASSQDRGLYNEQFF. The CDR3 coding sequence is TGCGCCAGCAGCCAAGATCGTGGACTGTACAATGAGCAGTTCTTC.

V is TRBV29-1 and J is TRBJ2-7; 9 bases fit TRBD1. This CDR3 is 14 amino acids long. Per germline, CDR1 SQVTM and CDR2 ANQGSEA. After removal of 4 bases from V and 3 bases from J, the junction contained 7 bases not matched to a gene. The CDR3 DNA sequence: TGCAGCGTTGTTTACGGGACAGGGCACTACGAGCAGTACTTC. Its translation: CSVVYGTGHYEQYF.

The CDR3 here is CASSSTVNYGYTF. The CDR3 DNA is TGTGCCAGCAGCTCGACAGTTAACTATGGCTACACCTTC. The genes are TRBV7-2 and TRBJ1-2; D possibly corresponds to TRBD1 (5 bases). CDR3 length equals 13 residues. The V gene lost 4 bases and the J gene lost 1 base, with 7 bases spanning the gap. Germline-derived CDR1 and CDR2 are SGHTA and FQGNSA.

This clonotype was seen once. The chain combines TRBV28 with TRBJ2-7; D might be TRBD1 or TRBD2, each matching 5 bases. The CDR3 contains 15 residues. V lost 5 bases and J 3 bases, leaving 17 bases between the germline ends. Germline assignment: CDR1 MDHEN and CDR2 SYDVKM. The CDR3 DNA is TGTGCCAGCAGTCCCCACGGGGCGTTAGTCTACGAGCAGTACTTC. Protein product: CASSPHGALVYEQYF.

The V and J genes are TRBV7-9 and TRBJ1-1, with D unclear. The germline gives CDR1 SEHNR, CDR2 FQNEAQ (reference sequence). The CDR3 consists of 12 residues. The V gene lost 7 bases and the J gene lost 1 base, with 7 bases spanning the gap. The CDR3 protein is CASIRWNTEAFF. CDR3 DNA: TGTGCCAGCATAAGATGGAACACTGAAGCTTTCTTT.